This T cell receptor (beta chain) is from a study of blood T cell repertoires in COVID-19. Participants, roughly 18 to 90 years old, spanned 25 or so US areas. Clinical history as reported by participants underpinned cohort assignment. Original analysis: Using reference gene primer amplification, nucleated cell counts were estimated. Method: immunoSEQ multiplex PCR; TCRdb's copy keeps in-frame clones and lacks some. Clone size and V and J calls were adopted from that table, with D and trimming inferred from the DNA. This sample has 120,000 to 150,000 clones, with 87% found just once. The J segment lost 5 bases and the V segment lost 4 bases, leaving 8 bases of the junction unmatched. Per the germline V gene, CDR1 is SGHDN and CDR2 is FVKESK. The CDR3 contains 15 residues.

The chain uses TRBV14 and TRBJ2-3; 8 bases fit TRBD1. This clonotype was obtained from a woman in her forties who had been exposed to COVID-19. Source material: PBMCs or T cells enriched from blood (not recorded which). The CDR3 nucleotides read TGTGCCAGCAGCCTGAAGACAGGGGAAGGAGATACGCAGTATTTT. Its protein product is CASSLKTGEGDTQYF.